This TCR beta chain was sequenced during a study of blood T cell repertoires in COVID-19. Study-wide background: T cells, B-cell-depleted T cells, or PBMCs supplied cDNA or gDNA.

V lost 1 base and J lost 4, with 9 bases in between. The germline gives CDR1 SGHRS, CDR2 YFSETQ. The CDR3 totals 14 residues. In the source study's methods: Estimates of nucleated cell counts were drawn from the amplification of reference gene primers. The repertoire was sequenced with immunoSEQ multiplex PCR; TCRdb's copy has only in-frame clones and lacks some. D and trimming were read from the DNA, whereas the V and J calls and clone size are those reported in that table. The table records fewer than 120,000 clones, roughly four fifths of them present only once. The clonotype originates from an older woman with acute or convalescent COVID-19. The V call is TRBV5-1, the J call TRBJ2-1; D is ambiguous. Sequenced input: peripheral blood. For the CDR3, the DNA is TGCGCCAGCAGCTTGTCATCACAGTACAATGAGCAGTTCTTC. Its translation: CASSLSSQYNEQFF.